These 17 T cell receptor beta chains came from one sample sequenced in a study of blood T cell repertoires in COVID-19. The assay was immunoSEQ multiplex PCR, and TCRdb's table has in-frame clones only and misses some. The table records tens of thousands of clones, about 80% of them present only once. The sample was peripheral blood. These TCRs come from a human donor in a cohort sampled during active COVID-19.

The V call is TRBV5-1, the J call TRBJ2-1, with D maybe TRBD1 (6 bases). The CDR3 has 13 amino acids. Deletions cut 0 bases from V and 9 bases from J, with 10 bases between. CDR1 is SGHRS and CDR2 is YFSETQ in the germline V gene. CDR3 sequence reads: CASSLGTGTEQFF. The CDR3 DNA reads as TGCGCCAGCAGCTTGGGTACAGGGACTGAGCAGTTCTTC.

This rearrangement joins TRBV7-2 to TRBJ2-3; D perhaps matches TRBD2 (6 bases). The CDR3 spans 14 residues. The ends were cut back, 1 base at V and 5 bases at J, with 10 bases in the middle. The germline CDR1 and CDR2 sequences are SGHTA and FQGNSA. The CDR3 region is CASSLGGVEDTQYF. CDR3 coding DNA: TGTGCCAGCAGCTTAGGGGGGGTGGAAGATACGCAGTATTTT.

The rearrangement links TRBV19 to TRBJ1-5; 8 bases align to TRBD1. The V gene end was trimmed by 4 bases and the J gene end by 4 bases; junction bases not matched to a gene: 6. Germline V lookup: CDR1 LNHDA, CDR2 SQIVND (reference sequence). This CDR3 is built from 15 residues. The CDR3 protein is CASSTDRGKNQPQHF. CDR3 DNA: TGTGCCAGTAGTACCGACAGGGGAAAGAATCAGCCCCAGCATTTT.

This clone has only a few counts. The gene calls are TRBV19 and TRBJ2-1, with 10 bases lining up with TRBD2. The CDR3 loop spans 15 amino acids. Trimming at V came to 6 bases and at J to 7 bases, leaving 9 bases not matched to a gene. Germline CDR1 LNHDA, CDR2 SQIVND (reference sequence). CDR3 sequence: CASSSGGGPSNEQFF. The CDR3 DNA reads TGTGCCAGTAGCAGCGGGGGGGGACCATCTAATGAGCAGTTCTTC.

CDR3 sequence: CASSTDSYSPLHF. The CDR3 DNA follows: TGTGCCAGCAGCACGGACAGTTATTCACCCCTCCACTTT. J is TRBJ1-6 and V is TRBV6-1, with D maybe TRBD1 (6 bases). CDR1 and CDR2 (germline): MNHNS, SASEGT. Trimming took 6 bases from V and 8 from J, leaving 11 bases between them. CDR3 size: 13 residues.

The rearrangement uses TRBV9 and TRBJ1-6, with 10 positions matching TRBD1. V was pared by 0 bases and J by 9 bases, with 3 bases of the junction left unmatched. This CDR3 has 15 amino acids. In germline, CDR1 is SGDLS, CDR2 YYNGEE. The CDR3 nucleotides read TGTGCCAGCAGCGTAGGAGGACAGGGGGGTTCACCCCTCCACTTT. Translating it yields CASSVGGQGGSPLHF.

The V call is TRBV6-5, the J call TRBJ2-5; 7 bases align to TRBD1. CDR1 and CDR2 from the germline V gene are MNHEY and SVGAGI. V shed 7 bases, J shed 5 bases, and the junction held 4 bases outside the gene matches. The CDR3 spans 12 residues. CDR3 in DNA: TGTGCCAGCACAGGGGACAGCGAGACCCAGTACTTC. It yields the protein CASTGDSETQYF.

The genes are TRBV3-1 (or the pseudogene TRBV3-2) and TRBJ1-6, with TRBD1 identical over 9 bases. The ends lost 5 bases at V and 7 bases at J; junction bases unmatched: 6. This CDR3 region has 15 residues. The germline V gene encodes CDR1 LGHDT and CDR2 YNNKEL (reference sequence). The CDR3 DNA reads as TGTGCCAGCAGCGCCCGACAGGGGGAAAATTCACCCCTCCACTTT. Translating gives CASSARQGENSPLHF.

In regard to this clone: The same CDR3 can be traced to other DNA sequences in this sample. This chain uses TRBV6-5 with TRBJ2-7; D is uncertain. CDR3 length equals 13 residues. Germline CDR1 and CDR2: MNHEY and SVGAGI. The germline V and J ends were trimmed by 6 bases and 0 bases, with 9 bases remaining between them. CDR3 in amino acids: CASSKHSSYEQYF. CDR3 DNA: TGTGCCAGCAGCAAACATTCCTCCTACGAGCAGTACTTC.

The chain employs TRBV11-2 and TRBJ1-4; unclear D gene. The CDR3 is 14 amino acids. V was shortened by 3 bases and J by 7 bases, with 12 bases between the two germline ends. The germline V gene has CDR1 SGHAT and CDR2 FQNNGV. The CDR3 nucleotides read TGTGCCAGCAGCTTTACAGTGGGAGGTGAAAAACTGTTTTTT. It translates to CASSFTVGGEKLFF.

CDR3 sequence reads: CSVADRGYNEQFF. The CDR3 region has the DNA TGCAGCGTAGCGGACAGGGGCTACAATGAGCAGTTCTTC. This chain joins TRBV29-1 and TRBJ2-1, with 9 bases aligning to TRBD1. The trim removed 6 bases at V and 3 bases at J, leaving 3 bases unmatched. Per germline, CDR1 SQVTM and CDR2 ANQGSEA. This CDR3 comprises 13 residues.

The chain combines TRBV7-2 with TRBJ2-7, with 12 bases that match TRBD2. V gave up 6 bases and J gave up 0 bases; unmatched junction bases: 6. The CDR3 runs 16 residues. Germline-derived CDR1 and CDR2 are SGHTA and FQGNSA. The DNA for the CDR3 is TGTGCCAGCAGTCCTAGCGGGGGGGCCCGCTCCTACGAGCAGTACTTC. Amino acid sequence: CASSPSGGARSYEQYF.

The CDR3 sequence is CASSQESRTSGVPGTDTQYF. The CDR3 DNA follows: TGTGCCAGCAGCCAAGAGTCTCGGACTAGCGGGGTCCCGGGCACAGATACGCAGTATTTT. The V and J genes are TRBV3-1 (or the pseudogene TRBV3-2) and TRBJ2-3, with 12 bases fitting TRBD2. CDR1 LGHDT and CDR2 YNNKEL come from the germline V gene (reference sequence). This CDR3 spans 20 amino acids. The V and J ends lost 0 bases and 1 base, in that order; junction bases with no gene match: 11.

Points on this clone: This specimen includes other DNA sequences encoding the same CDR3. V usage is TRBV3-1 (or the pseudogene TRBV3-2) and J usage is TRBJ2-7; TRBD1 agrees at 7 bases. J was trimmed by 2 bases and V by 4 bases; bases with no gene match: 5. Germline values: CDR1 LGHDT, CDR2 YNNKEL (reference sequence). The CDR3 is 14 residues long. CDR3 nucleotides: TGTGCCAGCAGCCGCAGACAGGGTCCCTACGAGCAGTACTTC. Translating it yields CASSRRQGPYEQYF.

As DNA, the CDR3 is TGTGCCAGCTTAGGCTGGGGGGGGTCGAACTATGGCTACACCTTC. As protein: CASLGWGGSNYGYTF. This chain links TRBV6-5 with TRBJ1-2, with D maybe TRBD1 (5 bases). The CDR3 extends over 15 amino acids. The germline V gene has CDR1 MNHEY and CDR2 SVGAGI. Between the trimmed V and J ends, which lost 8 bases and 2 bases, there was a span of 18 bases.

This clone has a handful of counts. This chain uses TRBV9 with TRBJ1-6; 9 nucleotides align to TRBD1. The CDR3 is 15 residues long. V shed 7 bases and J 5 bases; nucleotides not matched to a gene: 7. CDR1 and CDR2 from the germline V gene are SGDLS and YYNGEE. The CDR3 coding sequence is TGTGCCAGCGGAAAAGGACAGGGGAATAATTCACCCCTCCACTTT. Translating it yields CASGKGQGNNSPLHF.

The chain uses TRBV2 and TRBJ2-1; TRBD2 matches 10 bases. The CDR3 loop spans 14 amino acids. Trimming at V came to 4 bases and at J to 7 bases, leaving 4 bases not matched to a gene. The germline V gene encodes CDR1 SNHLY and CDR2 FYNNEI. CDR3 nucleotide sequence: TGTGCCAGCAGTGCTTCAGCGGGGGGGAATGAGCAGTTCTTC. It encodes CASSASAGGNEQFF.